These 25 T cell receptor beta chains originate from one sample sequenced in a study of CD8 T cells in ankylosing spondylitis. TCRdb called the 5' RACE reads again in MiXCR, with one record for every CDR3 protein. The sample has approximately 350,000 distinct CDR3 sequences, approximately 22% seen once. The source material was blood, either unsorted or a sorted T cell fraction (not recorded which). All receptors derive from a male donor with ankylosing spondylitis or in good health (not recorded which).

The chain couples TRBV11-2 to TRBJ2-3; TRBD2 matches at 7 bases. This CDR3 region has 14 residues. Trimming cost V 4 bases and J 4 bases; bases outside gene matches: 5. CDR1 SGHAT and CDR2 FQNNGV come from the germline V gene. The CDR3 bases are TGTGCCAGCAGCTCGAGACTAGCCCCAGATACGCAGTATTTT. Translation: CASSSRLAPDTQYF.

A few counts support this clonotype. The chain is built from TRBV5-1 and TRBJ2-7; possible D gene TRBD2, 6 bases. The germline CDR1 and CDR2 sequences are SGHRS and YFSETQ. This CDR3 contains 14 residues. V was pared by 2 bases and J by 2 bases, with 11 bases between. The CDR3 DNA follows: TGCGCCAGCAGCTTAGGAGGGGAAGCCTACGAGCAGTACTTC. Translating it yields CASSLGGEAYEQYF.

The sample holds a few counts of this clonotype. The rearrangement joins TRBV4-2 to TRBJ2-7; TRBD1 agrees at 8 bases. Germline-derived CDR1 and CDR2 are LGHNA and YNFKEQ. CDR3 length: 13 amino acids. The junction had 3 bases not matched to a gene; V was cut back by 3 bases and J by 5 bases. CDR3 bases: TGTGCCAGCAGCCAGGACAGGGCGGACGAGCAGTACTTC. This gives the protein CASSQDRADEQYF.

J is TRBJ2-5 and V is TRBV11-2; D unresolved. V lost 0 bases and J lost 8, with 19 bases in between. The germline CDR1 and CDR2 sequences are SGHAT and FQNNGV. The CDR3 sequence is 16 residues long. CDR3 in DNA: TGTGCCAGCAGCTTAGAATTGGGTGGGGATTTTAAAACCCAGTACTTC. This codes for CASSLELGGDFKTQYF.

This clonotype has only a few counts. V gene TRBV4-1 combines with J gene TRBJ2-1; weak D call: TRBD2 (6 bases). Between the trimmed V and J ends, which lost 1 base and 4 bases, there was a span of 14 bases. CDR3 size: 16 residues. CDR1 and CDR2 from the germline V gene are MGHRA and YSYEKL. For the CDR3, the DNA is TGCGCCAGCAGCCAAGTCTCGGAGGGGACGTACAATGAGCAGTTCTTC. Its protein product is CASSQVSEGTYNEQFF.

In its sample, this clonotype was seen a few times. The CDR3, as DNA: TGTGCCAGCAGACGAGGTTATAATTCACCCCTCCACTTT. It specifies CASRRGYNSPLHF. The rearrangement links TRBV11-2 to TRBJ1-6, with D hard to call. The CDR3 extends over 13 amino acids. Trimming pared 6 bases from V and 4 bases from J, leaving 7 bases between. Germline-derived CDR1 and CDR2 are SGHAT and FQNNGV.

The V and J genes are TRBV15 and TRBJ2-7, with TRBD1 as a possible D gene (5 bases). CDR1 is LNHNV and CDR2 is YYDKDF in the germline V gene (reference sequence). The CDR3 spans 14 residues. V gave up 3 bases and J gave up 4 bases, with 13 bases separating them. The CDR3 DNA reads as TGTGCCACCAGCAGCGCTGACAGCCCTTACGAGCAGTACTTC. As protein: CATSSADSPYEQYF.

The genes are TRBV5-1 and TRBJ2-1; 7 nucleotides agree with TRBD1. V lost 4 bases to trimming and J lost 8 bases; unmatched junction nucleotides: 18. This CDR3 comprises 17 residues. The germline V gene encodes CDR1 SGHRS and CDR2 YFSETQ. CDR3 in DNA: TGCGCCAGCAGCCTAGGGACAGTTGGTTGGATATTGGATGAGCAGTTCTTC. Residues: CASSLGTVGWILDEQFF.

V and J are TRBV5-1 and TRBJ2-1; TRBD2 matches at 7 bases. The germline gives CDR1 SGHRS, CDR2 YFSETQ. V lost 0 bases, J lost 5 bases, and 5 bases stayed unmatched. This CDR3 contains 15 residues. CDR3 residues: CASSLGLAINNEQFF. In DNA, the CDR3 is TGCGCCAGCAGCTTGGGACTAGCCATAAACAATGAGCAGTTCTTC.

In its sample, this clonotype was seen a few times. This chain uses TRBV7-9 with TRBJ2-2; D is undetermined. Germline loops: CDR1 SEHNR, CDR2 FQNEAQ (reference sequence). V shed 6 bases and J shed 5 bases, with 13 bases lying between them. CDR3 length: 14 residues. The CDR3 bases are TGTGCCAGCAGTTCCTCCGGTGGGACCGGGGAGCTGTTTTTT. It encodes CASSSSGGTGELFF.

The V call is TRBV7-2, the J call TRBJ2-5, with TRBD2 matching over 7 bases. V gave up 2 bases and J gave up 5 bases; unmatched junction bases: 11. The CDR3 sequence is 16 residues long. Germline CDR1 reads SGHTA; CDR2 reads FQGNSA. The DNA of the CDR3 is TGTGCCAGCAGCTTAACTCTAGCGGCCTCTCGGGAGACCCAGTACTTC. Translated: CASSLTLAASRETQYF.

The chain links TRBV11-2 to TRBJ2-3; 9 bases are shared with TRBD2. V lost 4 bases, J lost 2 bases, and 7 bases stayed unmatched. The germline gives CDR1 SGHAT, CDR2 FQNNGV. The CDR3 sequence is 16 residues long. CDR3 coding DNA: TGTGCCAGCAGCTCGATAGCGGGGGCTGACACAGATACGCAGTATTTT. It specifies CASSSIAGADTDTQYF.

This clonotype was seen a handful of times. The chain links TRBV12-3 or TRBV12-4 to TRBJ2-7, with a weak D call TRBD1 (5 bases). V was cut by 2 bases and J by 0 bases, with 11 bases left in between. This CDR3 contains 15 residues. The CDR3 coding sequence is TGTGCCAGCAGTTTATGGGGCAGATTCTCCTACGAGCAGTACTTC. Translated: CASSLWGRFSYEQYF.

This clonotype was seen more than once but under ten times. This chain joins TRBV20-1 and TRBJ1-6; D might be TRBD1 (6 bases). Germline V gives CDR1 DFQATT, CDR2 SNEGSKA (reference sequence). CDR3 size: 14 residues. Trimming removed 3 bases at V and 9 bases at J, with 15 bases between. The CDR3 sequence is CSASSIQGSSPLHF. CDR3 nucleotides: TGCAGTGCTAGTTCGATACAGGGCAGTTCACCCCTCCACTTT.

The gene calls are TRBV19 and TRBJ2-7; 9 bases fit TRBD1. V dropped 6 bases and J dropped 5; count of bases not matched to a gene: 8. Germline assignment: CDR1 LNHDA and CDR2 SQIVND (reference sequence). The CDR3 loop spans 14 amino acids. CDR3 DNA sequence: TGTGCCAGTAGGCCCGGACAGGGGAACAACGAGCAGTACTTC. It is translated as CASRPGQGNNEQYF.

The chain uses TRBV7-6 and TRBJ1-1; tentative D call: TRBD1 (6 bases). Trimming left V 4 bases short and J 1 base short, with 13 bases between. Germline V gene data show CDR1 as SGHVS and CDR2 as FNYEAQ. The CDR3 has 15 residues. DNA for the CDR3: TGTGCCAGCAGCTCTCTACTACAGGGGAACACTGAAGCTTTCTTT. It specifies CASSSLLQGNTEAFF.

The J gene is TRBJ2-5, the V gene TRBV9; D is ambiguous. Trimming pared 5 bases from V and 5 bases from J, leaving 13 bases between. Per germline, CDR1 SGDLS and CDR2 YYNGEE. This CDR3 has 13 amino acids. The CDR3 DNA reads as TGTGCCAGCAGTGAGCCCCCGGCGGAGACCCAGTACTTC. It encodes CASSEPPAETQYF.

This clonotype has just a few counts. The chain couples TRBV6-1 to TRBJ2-3; perhaps TRBD2 as D (5 bases). The CDR3 has 15 residues. With 6 bases removed from V and 5 bases from J, the gap between germline ends came to 18 bases. CDR1 is MNHNS, CDR2 SASEGT, per germline. In DNA form, the CDR3 reads TGTGCCAGCAGAAATGCCCTCCTAGCTAAAGATACGCAGTATTTT. Amino acid sequence: CASRNALLAKDTQYF.

The CDR3 DNA sequence: TGTGCCAGCAGTTTACAGGGAGTGACCTACAATGAGCAGTTCTTC. Its protein product is CASSLQGVTYNEQFF. The rearrangement links TRBV6-5 to TRBJ2-1, with a weak D call TRBD1 (6 bases). V dropped 4 bases and J dropped 2 bases, with 12 bases sitting between them. Per germline, CDR1 MNHEY and CDR2 SVGAGI. The CDR3 is 15 amino acids.

V gene TRBV7-9 combines with J gene TRBJ1-2, with D possibly matching TRBD1 (6 bases). Germline V gene sequence: CDR1 SEHNR, CDR2 FQNEAQ (reference sequence). The CDR3 spans 14 residues. The germline V and J ends were trimmed by 2 bases and 6 bases, with 13 bases remaining between them. CDR3 coding DNA: TGTGCCAGCAGCTTACCGATGGACAGTCATGGCTACACCTTC. Translated: CASSLPMDSHGYTF.

This sequence joins TRBV10-2 and TRBJ2-3, with 7 bases lining up with TRBD2. CDR3 length: 14 residues. Germline CDR1 WSHSY, CDR2 SAAADI. After removal of 6 bases from V and 2 bases from J, the junction contained 5 bases not matched to a gene. CDR3: CASRPGGYTDTQYF. The CDR3 DNA reads TGCGCCAGCAGACCCGGGGGGTACACAGATACGCAGTATTTT.

V gene TRBV6-5 combines with J gene TRBJ2-2; D perhaps matches TRBD1 (5 bases). The V end was cut by 2 bases, the J end by 7 bases, with 14 bases between. CDR1 and CDR2 from the germline V gene are MNHEY and SVGAGI. This CDR3 has 15 residues. The CDR3 region is CASSYTAPRDGELFF. The CDR3 coding sequence is TGTGCCAGCAGTTACACAGCCCCCAGGGACGGGGAGCTGTTTTTT.

CDR3 amino acids: CASSKLGEENIQYF. The DNA for the CDR3 is TGTGCCAGCAGCAAACTAGGAGAGGAAAACATTCAGTACTTC. This chain uses TRBV21-1 with TRBJ2-4. TRBV21-1 is recorded as a pseudogene. CDR3 size: 14 residues.

In the case of this clonotype: One end of the junction fails to match germline, which may point to a read error. The rearrangement uses TRBV12-3 or TRBV12-4 and TRBJ2-1, with D perhaps TRBD2 (5 bases). This CDR3 comprises 17 residues. The CDR3 DNA reads TGTGCCAGCAGTTTAGCTAGCGCCGACCCGACCTACAATGAGAAGTTCTTC. Protein sequence: CASSLASADPTYNEKFF.

This chain joins TRBV5-4 and TRBJ2-1; TRBD1 or TRBD2 may be the D gene (6 bases each). V gave up 4 bases and J gave up 8 bases, with 19 bases separating them. Looked up from germline, CDR1 is SGHNT and CDR2 is YYREEE (reference sequence). The CDR3 contains 15 residues. As DNA, the CDR3 is TGTGCCAGCAGCGCCGAGGGGGGACTCAGGGATGAGCAGTTCTTC. It specifies CASSAEGGLRDEQFF.